Sequencing of this T cell receptor beta chain was carried out in a study of response to subunit inactivated influenza vaccine. Regarding the study as a whole: Every seasonal influenza vaccination brings in few new T cells, the authors suggested.

TCRdb processed the RT-PCR reads anew with MiXCR; each CDR3 protein has one entry. The table has around 750,000 distinct CDR3 sequences, roughly 20% seen once. This clonotype occurred a few times. The antigen is undetermined. Trimming cost V 5 bases and J 5 bases; bases outside gene matches: 5. Germline loops: CDR1 SGHTA, CDR2 FQGNSA. The CDR3 extends over 14 amino acids. V and J are TRBV7-2 and TRBJ1-1; 10 nucleotides align to TRBD1. This receptor was obtained from a man in his fifties or sixties who received an inactivated influenza vaccine. The source was PBMCs from blood, collected approximately 5 days after vaccination. The CDR3 bases are TGTGCCAGCAGCCGAGGGACAGGGGCAACTGAAGCTTTCTTT. This translates into CASSRGTGATEAFF.